This entry is about one T cell receptor (beta chain). Libraries were prepared by immunoSEQ multiplex PCR; TCRdb keeps only in-frame clonotypes and omits some of them. The table records approximately 31,000 clones, around 80% of them present only once. V was cut by 2 bases and J by 10 bases, with 14 bases left in between. CDR1 is MNHNS, CDR2 SASEGT, per germline. The CDR3 length is 13 residues. The record originates from a study of T cells in localized non-small cell lung cancer. Sequencing used peripheral blood, obtained before any cancer treatment. This sequence originates from a male donor older than 55 with stage II squamous cell lung carcinoma. The chain combines TRBV6-1 with TRBJ1-1; D remains ambiguous. The CDR3 nucleotides are TGTGCCAGCAGTGAACAACACCTAGGAGGAGCTTTCTTT. It yields the protein CASSEQHLGGAFF.